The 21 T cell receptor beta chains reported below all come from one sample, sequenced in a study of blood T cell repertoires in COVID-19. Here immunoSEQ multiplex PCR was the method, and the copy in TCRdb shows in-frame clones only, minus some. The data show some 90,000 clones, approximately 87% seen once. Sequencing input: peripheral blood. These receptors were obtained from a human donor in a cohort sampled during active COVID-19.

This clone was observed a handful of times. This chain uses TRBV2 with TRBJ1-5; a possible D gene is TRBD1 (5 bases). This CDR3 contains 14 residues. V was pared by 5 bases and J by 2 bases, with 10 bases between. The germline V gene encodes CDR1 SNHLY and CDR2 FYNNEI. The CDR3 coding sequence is TGTGCCAGCAGTAGTGTAGGGGGCAATCAGCCCCAGCATTTT. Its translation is CASSSVGGNQPQHF. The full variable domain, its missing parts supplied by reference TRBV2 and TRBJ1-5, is EPEVTQTPSHQVTQMGQEVILRCVPISNHLYFYWYRQILGQKVEFLVSFYNNEISEKSEIFDDQFSVERPDGSNFTLKIRSTKLEDSAMYFCASSSVGGNQPQHFGDGTRLSIL.

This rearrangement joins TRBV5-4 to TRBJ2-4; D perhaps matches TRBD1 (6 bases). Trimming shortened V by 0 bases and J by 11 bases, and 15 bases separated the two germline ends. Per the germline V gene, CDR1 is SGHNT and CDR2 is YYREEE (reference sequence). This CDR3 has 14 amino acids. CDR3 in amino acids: CASSLEQGDPVQYF. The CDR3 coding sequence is TGTGCCAGCAGCTTGGAACAGGGTGATCCCGTTCAGTACTTC.

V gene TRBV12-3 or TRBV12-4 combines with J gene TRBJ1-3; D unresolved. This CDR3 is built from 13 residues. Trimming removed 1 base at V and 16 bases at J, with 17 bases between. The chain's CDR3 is CASSLGGQSPQYF. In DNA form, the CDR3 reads TGTGCCAGCAGTTTAGGCGGGCAGTCTCCCCAGTATTTT.

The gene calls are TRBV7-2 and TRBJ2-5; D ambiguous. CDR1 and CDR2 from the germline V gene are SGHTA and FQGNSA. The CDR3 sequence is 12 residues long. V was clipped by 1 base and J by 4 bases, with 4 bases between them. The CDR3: CASSLVGETQYF. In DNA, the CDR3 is TGTGCCAGCAGCTTAGTCGGAGAGACCCAGTACTTC.

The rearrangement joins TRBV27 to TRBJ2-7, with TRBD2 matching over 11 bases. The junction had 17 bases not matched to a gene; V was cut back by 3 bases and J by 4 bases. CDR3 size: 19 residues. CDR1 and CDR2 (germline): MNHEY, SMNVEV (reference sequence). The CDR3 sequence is CASSLKAEIAGGVVYEQYF. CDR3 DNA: TGTGCCAGCAGTTTGAAGGCAGAGATAGCGGGAGGGGTGGTTTACGAGCAGTACTTC.

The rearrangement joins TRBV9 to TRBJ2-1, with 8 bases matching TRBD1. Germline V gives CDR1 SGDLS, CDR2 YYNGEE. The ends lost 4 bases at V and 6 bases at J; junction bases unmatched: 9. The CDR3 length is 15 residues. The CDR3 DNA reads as TGTGCCAGCAGCCCTCGACAGGGGACCCTCAATGAGCAGTTCTTC. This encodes CASSPRQGTLNEQFF.

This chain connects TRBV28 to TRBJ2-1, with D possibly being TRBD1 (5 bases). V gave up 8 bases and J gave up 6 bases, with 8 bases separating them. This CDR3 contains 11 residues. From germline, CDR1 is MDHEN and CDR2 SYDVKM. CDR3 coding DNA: TGTGCCAGCCTAGGGGTCAATGAGCAGTTCTTC. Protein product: CASLGVNEQFF. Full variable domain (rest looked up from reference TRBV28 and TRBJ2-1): DVKVTQSSRYLVKRTGEKVFLECVQDMDHENMFWYRQDPGLGLRLIYFSYDVKMKEKGDIPEGYSVSREKKERFSLILESASTNQTSMYLCASLGVNEQFFGPGTRLTVL.

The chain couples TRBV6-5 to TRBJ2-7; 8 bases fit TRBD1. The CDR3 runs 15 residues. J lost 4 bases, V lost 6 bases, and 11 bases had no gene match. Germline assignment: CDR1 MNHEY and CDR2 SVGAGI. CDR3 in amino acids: CASRGFGGTGYEQYF. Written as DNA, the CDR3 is TGTGCCAGCAGGGGGTTTGGAGGGACAGGATACGAGCAGTACTTC.

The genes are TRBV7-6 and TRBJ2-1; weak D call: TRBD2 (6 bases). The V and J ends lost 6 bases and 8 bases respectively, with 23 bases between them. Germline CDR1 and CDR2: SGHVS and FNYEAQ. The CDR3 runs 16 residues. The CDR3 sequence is CASSSGFVGRIDEQFF. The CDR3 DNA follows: TGTGCCAGCAGTTCCGGGTTTGTCGGGAGAATCGATGAGCAGTTCTTC. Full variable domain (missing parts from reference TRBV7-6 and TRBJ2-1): GAGVSQSPRYKVTKRGQDVALRCDPISGHVSLYWYRQALGQGPEFLTYFNYEAQQDKSGLPNDRFSAERPEGSISTLTIQRTEQRDSAMYRCASSSGFVGRIDEQFFGPGTRLTVL.

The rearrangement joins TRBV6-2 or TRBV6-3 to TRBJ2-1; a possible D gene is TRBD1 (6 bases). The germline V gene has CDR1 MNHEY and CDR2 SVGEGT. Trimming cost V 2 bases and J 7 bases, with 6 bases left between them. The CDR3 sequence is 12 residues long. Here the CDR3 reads CASSYQGNEQFF. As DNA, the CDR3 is TGTGCCAGCAGTTACCAGGGGAATGAGCAGTTCTTC.

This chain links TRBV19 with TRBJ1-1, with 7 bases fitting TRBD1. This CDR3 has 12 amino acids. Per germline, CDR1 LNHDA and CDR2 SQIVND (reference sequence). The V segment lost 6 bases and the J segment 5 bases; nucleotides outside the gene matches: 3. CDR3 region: CASSLQGTEAFF. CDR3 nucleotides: TGTGCCAGTAGCTTACAGGGGACTGAAGCTTTCTTT.

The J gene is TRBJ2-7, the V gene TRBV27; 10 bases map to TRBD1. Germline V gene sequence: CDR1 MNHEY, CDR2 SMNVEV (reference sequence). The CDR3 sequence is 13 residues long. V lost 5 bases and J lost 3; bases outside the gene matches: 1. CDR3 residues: CASSRTGGYEQYF. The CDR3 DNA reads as TGTGCCAGCAGTCGGACAGGGGGCTACGAGCAGTACTTC.

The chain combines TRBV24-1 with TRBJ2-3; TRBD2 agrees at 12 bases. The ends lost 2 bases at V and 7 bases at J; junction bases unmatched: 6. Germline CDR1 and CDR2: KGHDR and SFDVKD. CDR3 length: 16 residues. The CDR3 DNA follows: TGTGCCACCAGTGATTCCCGACTAGCGGGAGTGAATACGCAGTATTTT. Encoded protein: CATSDSRLAGVNTQYF.

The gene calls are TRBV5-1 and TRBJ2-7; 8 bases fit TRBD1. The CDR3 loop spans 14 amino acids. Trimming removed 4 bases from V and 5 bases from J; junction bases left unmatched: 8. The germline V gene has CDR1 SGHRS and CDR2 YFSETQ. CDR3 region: CASSRTPDRDEQYF. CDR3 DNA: TGCGCCAGCAGCCGCACCCCGGACAGGGACGAGCAGTACTTC.

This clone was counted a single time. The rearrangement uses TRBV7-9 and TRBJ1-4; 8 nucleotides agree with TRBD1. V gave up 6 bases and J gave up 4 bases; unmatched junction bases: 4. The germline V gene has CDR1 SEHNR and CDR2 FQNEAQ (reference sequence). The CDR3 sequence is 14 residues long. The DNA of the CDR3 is TGTGCCAGCAGGAACAGGGGGGATAATGAAAAACTGTTTTTT. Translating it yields CASRNRGDNEKLFF. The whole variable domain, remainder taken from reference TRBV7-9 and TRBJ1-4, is DTGVSQNPRHKITKRGQNVTFRCDPISEHNRLYWYRQTLGQGPEFLTYFQNEAQLEKSRLLSDRFSAERPKGSFSTLEIQRTEQGDSAMYLCASRNRGDNEKLFFGSGTQLSVL.

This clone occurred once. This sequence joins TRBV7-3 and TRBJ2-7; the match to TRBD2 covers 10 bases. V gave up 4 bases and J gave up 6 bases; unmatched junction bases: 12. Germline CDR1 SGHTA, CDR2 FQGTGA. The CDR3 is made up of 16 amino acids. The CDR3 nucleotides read TGTGCCAGCAGCTCAGTAGCGGGAGGCCCTCCAAGCGAGCAGTACTTC. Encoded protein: CASSSVAGGPPSEQYF. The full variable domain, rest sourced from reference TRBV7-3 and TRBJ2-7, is GAGVSQTPSNKVTEKGKYVELRCDPISGHTALYWYRQSLGQGPEFLIYFQGTGAADDSGLPNDRFFAVRPEGSVSTLKIQRTERGDSAVYLCASSSVAGGPPSEQYFGPGTRLTVT.

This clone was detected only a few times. The DNA of the CDR3 is TGTGCCAGCAGCATACAGGGGGCCGTTTCTAGCACAGATACGCAGTATTTT. This encodes CASSIQGAVSSTDTQYF. The chain combines TRBV7-2 with TRBJ2-3; 9 bases are a match to TRBD1. Trimming removed 5 bases from V and 0 bases from J; junction bases left unmatched: 9. The CDR3 consists of 17 residues. The germline gives CDR1 SGHTA, CDR2 FQGNSA.

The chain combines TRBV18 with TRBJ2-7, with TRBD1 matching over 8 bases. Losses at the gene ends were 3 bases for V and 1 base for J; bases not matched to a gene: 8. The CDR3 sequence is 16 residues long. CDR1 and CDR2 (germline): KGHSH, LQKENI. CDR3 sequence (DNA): TGTGCCAGCTCACCGGGTGGACAGGGACGGTCCTACGAGCAGTACTTC. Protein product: CASSPGGQGRSYEQYF.

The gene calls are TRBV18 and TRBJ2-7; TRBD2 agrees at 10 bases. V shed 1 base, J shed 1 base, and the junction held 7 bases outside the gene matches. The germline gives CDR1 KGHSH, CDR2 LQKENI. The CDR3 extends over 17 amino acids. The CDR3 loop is CASSPRSSGGLSYEQYF. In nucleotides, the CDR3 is TGTGCCAGCTCACCACGTTCTAGCGGGGGTCTATCCTACGAGCAGTACTTC.

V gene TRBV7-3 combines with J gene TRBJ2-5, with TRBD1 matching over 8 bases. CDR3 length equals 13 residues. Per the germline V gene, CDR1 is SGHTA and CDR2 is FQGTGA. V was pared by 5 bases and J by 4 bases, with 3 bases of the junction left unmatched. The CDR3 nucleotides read TGTGCCAGCAGCCGTGGACAGGGAGAGACCCAGTACTTC. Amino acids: CASSRGQGETQYF.

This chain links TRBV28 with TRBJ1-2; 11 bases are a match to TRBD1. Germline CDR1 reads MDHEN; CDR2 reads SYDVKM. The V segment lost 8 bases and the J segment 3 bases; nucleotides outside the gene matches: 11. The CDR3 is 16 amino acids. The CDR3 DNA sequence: TGTGCCAGCCGTATTGGTGGACAGGGGGCGTACTATGGCTACACCTTC. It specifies CASRIGGQGAYYGYTF.